This T cell receptor beta chain was obtained from a study of blood T cell repertoires in COVID-19. Assay used: immunoSEQ multiplex PCR; TCRdb lists only in-frame clones, some missing. This table holds 120,000 to 150,000 clones, 70% to 85% found once. Trimming stripped 5 bases from V and 6 bases from J, with 10 bases between. Germline V gene sequence: CDR1 SGHAT, CDR2 FQDESV (reference sequence). This CDR3 is built from 12 residues. The V gene is TRBV11-1, the J gene TRBJ1-2; D perhaps matches TRBD1 (6 bases). This receptor was taken from a woman in her fifties or sixties in a cohort sampled during active or convalescent COVID-19. Material: peripheral blood. The CDR3 DNA follows: TGTGCCAGCAGCGTTCAGGGGCATGGCTACACCTTC. Translating it yields CASSVQGHGYTF.